A single T cell receptor (beta chain) is shown here with its context. Antigen specificity is unknown. V lost 0 bases and J 4 bases, leaving 3 bases between the germline ends. Per the germline V gene, CDR1 is LGHNA and CDR2 is YNFKEQ. The CDR3 is 13 residues long. The data belong to a study of shared clonotypes between healthy human individuals. General study results and limits: In having few donors, the study represented limited genetic and exposure-history diversity. It was only blood that was sampled, and tissue repertoires likely differ.

At the deep level, the assay was run. TCRdb's table, derived via immunoSEQ multiplex PCR, lists solely in-frame clones and lacks some. The sample includes more than 450,000 clones, approximately 79% seen only once; the top ten take 13%. This chain uses TRBV4-2 with TRBJ2-2; D remains unclear. Sequenced: PBMCs. This receptor was taken from a woman aged 40-49 years in good health. Some clones in this sample may be carry-over from other donors' samples. The CDR3 sequence is CASSQEITGELFF. Here the CDR3 DNA reads TGTGCCAGCAGCCAAGAAATCACCGGGGAGCTGTTTTTT.